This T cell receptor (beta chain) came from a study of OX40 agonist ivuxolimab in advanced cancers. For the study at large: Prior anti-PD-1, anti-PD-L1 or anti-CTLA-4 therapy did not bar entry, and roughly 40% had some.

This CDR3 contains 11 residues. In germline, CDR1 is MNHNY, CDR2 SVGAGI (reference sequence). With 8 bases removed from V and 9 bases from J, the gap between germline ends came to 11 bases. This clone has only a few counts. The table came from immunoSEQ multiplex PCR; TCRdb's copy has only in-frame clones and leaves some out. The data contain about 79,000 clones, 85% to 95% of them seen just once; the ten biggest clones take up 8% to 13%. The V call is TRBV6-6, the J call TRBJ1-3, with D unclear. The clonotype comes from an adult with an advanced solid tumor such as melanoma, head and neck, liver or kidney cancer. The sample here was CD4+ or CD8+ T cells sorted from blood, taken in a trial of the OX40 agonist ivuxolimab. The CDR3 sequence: CASEEGRTIYF. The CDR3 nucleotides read TGTGCCAGCGAGGAAGGTCGCACCATATATTTT.